The 21 T cell receptor beta chains reported below all come from one sample, sequenced in a study of cytomegalovirus exposure and HLA in healthy donors (dated 2017 in TCRdb). Library creation used the immunoSEQ multiplex PCR assay. TCRdb's version of the immuneACCESS table is confined to in-frame rearrangements and falls short of the full clone set. An unresolved V gene accounts for under half of the shortfall where checked; the remainder is of unknown origin. The sample records about 110,000 clones, over 75% of which are singletons. Roughly 1.4% of the sample is held by the ten biggest clonotypes. Specimen: PBMCs. The origin of the receptors is a woman in her 30s in good health and CMV-seropositive.

The chain employs TRBV5-4 and TRBJ1-2; D is undetermined. Germline V lookup: CDR1 SGHNT, CDR2 YYREEE (reference sequence). V was clipped by 2 bases and J by 4 bases, with 12 bases between them. The CDR3 length is 14 residues. Here the CDR3 reads CASSFYQVPYGYTF. The CDR3, as DNA: TGTGCCAGCAGCTTTTATCAGGTGCCCTATGGCTACACCTTC.

The chain uses TRBV5-4 and TRBJ1-6; 10 positions agree with TRBD1. This CDR3 region has 14 residues. Germline V gives CDR1 SGHNT, CDR2 YYREEE (reference sequence). V dropped 4 bases and J dropped 9; count of bases not matched to a gene: 4. The CDR3 loop reads CASSTDRGRSPLHF. CDR3 nucleotides: TGTGCCAGCAGCACTGACAGGGGGCGTTCACCCCTCCACTTT.

This clone appeared a few times. J is TRBJ2-3 and V is TRBV5-1, with D possibly matching TRBD1 (5 bases). Trimming took off 0 bases at V and 0 bases at J, with 5 bases between the two ends. Germline V gene lookup returns CDR1 SGHRS and CDR2 YFSETQ. The CDR3 spans 14 residues. CDR3 bases: TGCGCCAGCAGCTTGGACAGGAGCACAGATACGCAGTATTTT. Its protein is CASSLDRSTDTQYF.

This chain connects TRBV28 to TRBJ2-1, with D possibly being TRBD1 (6 bases). CDR1 is MDHEN, CDR2 SYDVKM, per germline. The ends were cut back, 6 bases at V and 4 bases at J, with 19 bases in the middle. The CDR3 consists of 16 residues. CDR3 coding DNA: TGTGCCAGCAGCCCCGTTTGGGGGCCAGAGTACAATGAGCAGTTCTTC. Translated, it gives CASSPVWGPEYNEQFF.

This sequence joins TRBV28 and TRBJ2-7, with 13 positions matching TRBD2. Germline values: CDR1 MDHEN, CDR2 SYDVKM. V dropped 6 bases and J dropped 4; count of bases not matched to a gene: 6. This CDR3 has 15 residues. The CDR3 DNA reads as TGTGCCAGCAGCCCTAAGACTAGCGGGAGGTACGAGCAGTACTTC. Protein: CASSPKTSGRYEQYF. The full variable domain, its missing parts supplied by reference TRBV28 and TRBJ2-7, is DVKVTQSSRYLVKRTGEKVFLECVQDMDHENMFWYRQDPGLGLRLIYFSYDVKMKEKGDIPEGYSVSREKKERFSLILESASTNQTSMYLCASSPKTSGRYEQYFGPGTRLTVT.

This chain uses TRBV11-2 with TRBJ2-2, with D uncertain. Deletions cut 5 bases from V and 4 bases from J, with 5 bases between. The CDR3 is 12 amino acids. Germline V lookup: CDR1 SGHAT, CDR2 FQNNGV. This chain's CDR3 is CASSPSTGELFF. CDR3 in DNA: TGTGCCAGCAGCCCCAGCACCGGGGAGCTGTTTTTT.

The genes are TRBV2 and TRBJ1-4; 7 bases align to TRBD1. The CDR3 runs to 14 residues. With V trimmed by 6 bases and J by 5 bases, 6 bases remained unmatched. Germline values: CDR1 SNHLY, CDR2 FYNNEI. The CDR3 region is CASRGDSENEKLFF. The DNA of the CDR3 is TGTGCCAGCAGGGGGGACAGTGAAAATGAAAAACTGTTTTTT. Looking up the rest from reference TRBV2 and TRBJ1-4 gives the full variable domain: EPEVTQTPSHQVTQMGQEVILRCVPISNHLYFYWYRQILGQKVEFLVSFYNNEISEKSEIFDDQFSVERPDGSNFTLKIRSTKLEDSAMYFCASRGDSENEKLFFGSGTQLSVL.

The V and J genes are TRBV6-5 and TRBJ2-2, with D perhaps TRBD2 (5 bases). From germline, CDR1 is MNHEY and CDR2 SVGAGI. This CDR3 is built from 15 residues. Trimming removed 0 bases at V and 1 base at J, with 6 bases between. CDR3 region: CASSYSRGNTGELFF. The CDR3 DNA reads TGTGCCAGCAGTTACTCCCGGGGGAACACCGGGGAGCTGTTTTTT.

The table lists this clone with a count of one. The chain uses TRBV5-4 and TRBJ2-5, with 8 positions matching TRBD1. The V segment lost 10 bases and the J segment 2 bases; nucleotides outside the gene matches: 13. This CDR3 is built from 15 residues. Germline V lookup: CDR1 SGHNT, CDR2 YYREEE (reference sequence). The CDR3, as DNA: TGTGCCCTCCGGCCGTGGACAGGGAAACAAGAGACCCAGTACTTC. Amino acids: CALRPWTGKQETQYF.

This sequence joins TRBV7-6 and TRBJ2-2; D is undetermined. V was pared by 4 bases and J by 0 bases, with 9 bases between. The CDR3 is 15 amino acids. The V gene's germline CDR1 is SGHVS and CDR2 FNYEAQ. This CDR3 is CASSSIRTNTGELFF. As DNA, the CDR3 is TGTGCCAGCAGCTCAATCAGGACGAACACCGGGGAGCTGTTTTTT.

In DNA form, the CDR3 reads TGTGCCAGCAGCCCCTCGGGAGGTATCTCCTACGAGCAGTACTTC. This translates into CASSPSGGISYEQYF. This chain joins TRBV6-6 and TRBJ2-7; TRBD2 matches at 7 bases. This CDR3 is 15 amino acids long. The germline V gene has CDR1 MNHNY and CDR2 SVGAGI (reference sequence). Germline trimming cut 6 bases from V and 0 bases from J; bases unmatched to any gene: 8.

The gene calls are TRBV6-5 and TRBJ1-6; tentative D call: TRBD1 (6 bases). Germline lookup yields CDR1 MNHEY and CDR2 SVGAGI. The CDR3 has 13 amino acids. V was cut by 5 bases and J by 10 bases, with 12 bases left in between. Written as DNA, the CDR3 is TGTGCCAGCAGTGAACAGGGCGGCTCACCCCTCCACTTT. This encodes CASSEQGGSPLHF.

V usage is TRBV7-2 and J usage is TRBJ2-5; 13 positions match TRBD2. The CDR3 has 16 amino acids. The germline CDR1 and CDR2 sequences are SGHTA and FQGNSA. With V trimmed by 5 bases and J by 5 bases, 8 bases remained unmatched. CDR3 coding DNA: TGTGCCAGCAGCCCCCGACTAGCGGGGGGAACGGAGACCCAGTACTTC. Translation gives CASSPRLAGGTETQYF.

The chain has TRBV27 and TRBJ2-1; D possibly corresponds to TRBD2 (5 bases). V lost 7 bases and J 8 bases, leaving 15 bases between the germline ends. The length of the CDR3 is 13 residues. The germline CDR1 and CDR2 sequences are MNHEY and SMNVEV (reference sequence). The DNA for the CDR3 is TGTGCCAGCACCAACCGGGGAAGGGATGAGCAGTTCTTC. Protein sequence: CASTNRGRDEQFF.

This chain connects TRBV19 to TRBJ2-7; D unresolved. Germline V gene sequence: CDR1 LNHDA, CDR2 SQIVND (reference sequence). This CDR3 comprises 12 residues. With 6 bases removed from V and 4 bases from J, the gap between germline ends came to 10 bases. CDR3 amino acids: CASSSPGYEQYF. In DNA form, the CDR3 reads TGTGCCAGTAGCTCCCCAGGTTACGAGCAGTACTTC. Full variable domain (missing parts from reference TRBV19 and TRBJ2-7): DGGITQSPKYLFRKEGQNVTLSCEQNLNHDAMYWYRQDPGQGLRLIYYSQIVNDFQKGDIAEGYSVSREKKESFPLTVTSAQKNPTAFYLCASSSPGYEQYFGPGTRLTVT.

This clone was observed once. In DNA, the CDR3 is TGTGCCAGCAGTTTAGAAGTCGGGCTAGCGGGAGGGAATACGCAGTATTTT. Its translation: CASSLEVGLAGGNTQYF. V gene TRBV28 combines with J gene TRBJ2-3; 12 bases map to TRBD2. CDR1 is MDHEN and CDR2 is SYDVKM in the germline V gene. With 2 bases clipped from V and 7 bases from J, the junction kept 10 bases outside the gene matches. This CDR3 spans 17 amino acids. The full variable domain, with the rest looked up from reference TRBV28 and TRBJ2-3, is DVKVTQSSRYLVKRTGEKVFLECVQDMDHENMFWYRQDPGLGLRLIYFSYDVKMKEKGDIPEGYSVSREKKERFSLILESASTNQTSMYLCASSLEVGLAGGNTQYFGPGTRLTVL.

This sequence joins TRBV30 and TRBJ1-1, with 10 bases lining up with TRBD1. This CDR3 contains 11 residues. Trimming removed 8 bases from V and 7 bases from J; junction bases left unmatched: 4. Looked up from germline, CDR1 is GTSNPN and CDR2 is SVGIG (reference sequence). The chain's CDR3 is CAGQGGSEAFF. CDR3 in DNA: TGTGCCGGACAGGGGGGCAGTGAAGCTTTCTTT.

This chain uses TRBV30 with TRBJ2-3; D gene uncertain. The CDR3 spans 13 residues. The V end was cut by 4 bases, the J end by 6 bases, with 14 bases between. Germline loops: CDR1 GTSNPN, CDR2 SVGIG (reference sequence). The CDR3: CAWTVPVLDTQYF. In DNA form, the CDR3 reads TGTGCCTGGACCGTCCCGGTGTTGGATACGCAGTATTTT.

Here the CDR3 DNA reads TGTGCCAGCAGCCCTCACCCGGGACAGGGGTCCTATGGCTACACCTTC. Protein: CASSPHPGQGSYGYTF. The chain combines TRBV7-3 with TRBJ1-2, with 10 positions matching TRBD1. V lost 5 bases and J lost 4; bases outside the gene matches: 10. CDR1 is SGHTA, CDR2 FQGTGA, per germline. CDR3 length: 16 amino acids.

The CDR3 region is CASSRGVMVTNEKLFF. CDR3 coding DNA: TGTGCCAGCTCACGGGGGGTAATGGTAACTAATGAAAAACTGTTTTTT. V usage is TRBV18 and J usage is TRBJ1-4, with D maybe TRBD1 (5 bases). The CDR3 runs to 16 residues. The V gene's germline CDR1 is KGHSH and CDR2 LQKENI. Trimming removed 4 bases from V and 1 base from J, with 13 bases in between.

This sequence joins TRBV7-2 and TRBJ1-2, with no clear D. Germline V lookup: CDR1 SGHTA, CDR2 FQGNSA. This CDR3 contains 14 residues. V shed 0 bases and J shed 4 bases, with 9 bases lying between them. DNA of the CDR3: TGTGCCAGCAGCTTAGCGCGGCAAGTCTATGGCTACACCTTC. It is translated as CASSLARQVYGYTF.